One and the same sample provided the 3 T cell receptor beta chains below, sequenced in a study of CD8 T cells in ankylosing spondylitis. Broader study findings: Characteristic, it appeared, of ankylosing spondylitis blood was a TCR beta motif of eight or nine highly homologous variants.

Their target antigens are unknown. TCRdb processed the 5' RACE reads anew with MiXCR; each CDR3 protein has one entry. This table holds about 840,000 distinct CDR3 sequences, around 11% found once. Specimen: blood, either unsorted or a sorted T cell fraction (not recorded which). All receptors come from a male donor with ankylosing spondylitis.

The chain uses TRBV20-1 and TRBJ2-3; TRBD2 matches at 7 bases. Germline CDR1 is DFQATT and CDR2 is SNEGSKA (reference sequence). V gave up 6 bases and J gave up 6 bases; unmatched junction bases: 9. The CDR3 runs to 13 residues. CDR3 sequence: CSALGLVGDTQYF. CDR3 DNA: TGCAGTGCCCTTGGACTAGTAGGGGATACGCAGTATTTT.

The J gene is TRBJ2-3, the V gene TRBV10-1; 7 bases map to TRBD1. The CDR3 has 14 residues. V lost 5 bases to trimming and J lost 2 bases; unmatched junction nucleotides: 4. Germline lookup yields CDR1 WNHNN and CDR2 SYGVQD (reference sequence). The CDR3: CASSRDRLTDTQYF. The CDR3 DNA reads TGCGCCAGCAGTCGGGACAGACTCACAGATACGCAGTATTTT.

This clonotype was observed a few times. This chain uses TRBV20-1 with TRBJ1-1; D gene unclear. Per the germline V gene, CDR1 is DFQATT and CDR2 is SNEGSKA (reference sequence). Trimming shortened V by 1 base and J by 4 bases, and 13 bases separated the two germline ends. This CDR3 has 14 residues. The CDR3 here is CSARALKVGTEAFF. CDR3 nucleotide sequence: TGCAGTGCTAGAGCGCTTAAGGTTGGCACTGAAGCTTTCTTT.